This TCR beta chain was profiled in a study of vaccination effects on CD4 cells after COVID-19. Method: immunoSEQ multiplex PCR; TCRdb's copy keeps in-frame clones and lacks some. The table includes around 50,000 clones, about 76% detected once. Per germline, CDR1 DFQATT and CDR2 SNEGSKA (reference sequence). Trimming removed 3 bases from V and 3 bases from J, with 7 bases in between. The CDR3 has 12 amino acids. Details on this clone: Antigen specificity is unknown.

Study-wide results and caveats: Long after vaccination, the clones induced by infection and by vaccine shrank markedly in size.

Culturing for nine to ten days preceded CD4+ T cell isolation. The person had PCR-confirmed SARS-CoV-2 infection between March and December 2020. Two doses of either BNT162b2 or mRNA-1273 were given to each participant. Cultures had half their medium replaced with IL-2 medium on days 3 and 7. The rearrangement links TRBV20-1 to TRBJ2-3; D not certain. The sequences come from CD4+ T cells from PBMCs cultured without peptide, collected after COVID-19 vaccination. This TCR came from a human donor who had a prior SARS-CoV-2 infection. The CDR3 sequence is CSASRRTDTQYF. CDR3 bases: TGCAGTGCTAGTCGTAGGACAGATACGCAGTATTTT.